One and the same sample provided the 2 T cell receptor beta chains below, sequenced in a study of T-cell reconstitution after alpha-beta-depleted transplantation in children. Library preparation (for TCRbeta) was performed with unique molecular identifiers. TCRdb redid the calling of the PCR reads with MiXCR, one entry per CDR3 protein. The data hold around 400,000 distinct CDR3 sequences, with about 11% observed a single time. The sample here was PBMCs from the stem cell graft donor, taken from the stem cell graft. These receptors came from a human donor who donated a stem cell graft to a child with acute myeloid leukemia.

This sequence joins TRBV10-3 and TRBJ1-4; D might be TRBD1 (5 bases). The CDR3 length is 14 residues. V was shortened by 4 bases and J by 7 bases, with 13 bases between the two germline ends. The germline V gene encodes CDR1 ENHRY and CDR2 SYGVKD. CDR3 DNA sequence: TGTGCCATCAGTGCGGGCAGGGAAGGTGAAAAACTGTTTTTT. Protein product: CAISAGREGEKLFF.

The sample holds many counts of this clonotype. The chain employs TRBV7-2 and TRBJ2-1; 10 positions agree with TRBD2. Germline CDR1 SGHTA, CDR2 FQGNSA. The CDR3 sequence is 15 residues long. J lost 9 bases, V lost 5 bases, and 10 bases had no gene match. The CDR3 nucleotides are TGTGCCAGCAGCCTAACAGCGGGAGGGGCTGGTGAGCAGTTCTTC. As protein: CASSLTAGGAGEQFF.